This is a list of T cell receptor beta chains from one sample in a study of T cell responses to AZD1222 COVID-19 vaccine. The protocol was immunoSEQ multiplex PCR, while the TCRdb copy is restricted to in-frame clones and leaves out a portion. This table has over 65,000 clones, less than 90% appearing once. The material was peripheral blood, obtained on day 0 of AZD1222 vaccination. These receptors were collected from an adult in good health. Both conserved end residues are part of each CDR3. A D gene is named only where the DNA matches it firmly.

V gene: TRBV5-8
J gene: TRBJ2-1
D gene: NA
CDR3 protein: CASSFGGDEQFF

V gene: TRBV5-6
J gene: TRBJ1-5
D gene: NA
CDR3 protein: CASSLYQGLNQPQHF

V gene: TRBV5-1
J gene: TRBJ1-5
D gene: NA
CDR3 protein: CASSLGRDQPQHF

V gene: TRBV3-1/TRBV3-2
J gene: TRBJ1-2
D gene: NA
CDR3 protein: CASSQDTARRDGYTF

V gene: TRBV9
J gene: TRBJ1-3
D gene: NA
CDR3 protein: CASSVGTGASIYF

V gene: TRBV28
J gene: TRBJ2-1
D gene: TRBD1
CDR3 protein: CASSYRGEQFF

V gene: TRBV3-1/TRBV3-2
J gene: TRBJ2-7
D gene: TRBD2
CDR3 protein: CASGGRVAYEQYF

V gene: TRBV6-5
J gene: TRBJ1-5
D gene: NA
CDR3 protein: CATTTITGNNQPQHF

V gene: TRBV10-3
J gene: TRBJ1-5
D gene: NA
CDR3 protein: CAISEKGNSNQPQHF

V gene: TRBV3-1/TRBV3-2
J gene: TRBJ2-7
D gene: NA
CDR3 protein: CASSQVTGAYEQYF

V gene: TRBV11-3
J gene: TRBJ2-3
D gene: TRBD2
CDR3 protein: CASSSRAGGPSDTQYF

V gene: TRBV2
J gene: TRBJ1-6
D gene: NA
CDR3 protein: CASSGEVPSYNSPLHF

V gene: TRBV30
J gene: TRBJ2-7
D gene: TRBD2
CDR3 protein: CAWSAPGGSSYEQYF

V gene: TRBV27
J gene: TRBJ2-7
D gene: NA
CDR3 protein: CASSLVAGPSYEQYF

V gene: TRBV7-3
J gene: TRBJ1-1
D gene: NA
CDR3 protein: CASSEQGSTEAFF

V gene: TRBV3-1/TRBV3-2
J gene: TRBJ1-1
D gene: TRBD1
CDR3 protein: CASSHAQRTGTFTEAFF

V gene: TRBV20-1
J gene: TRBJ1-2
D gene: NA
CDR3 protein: CSASGTYGYTF

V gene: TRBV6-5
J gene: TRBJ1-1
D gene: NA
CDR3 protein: CASNPRGRTTEAFF

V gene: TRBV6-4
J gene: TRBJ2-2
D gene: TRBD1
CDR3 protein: CASSRGTGRFTGELFF

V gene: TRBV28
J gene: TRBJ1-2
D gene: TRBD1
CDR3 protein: CASLGQGDGYTF

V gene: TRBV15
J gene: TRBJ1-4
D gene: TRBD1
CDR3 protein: CATSRDRQGGAEKLFF

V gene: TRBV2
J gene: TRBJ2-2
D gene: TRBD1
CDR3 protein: CASSAWTGGIGNTGELFF

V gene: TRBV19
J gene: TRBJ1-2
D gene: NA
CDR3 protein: CASSTGEGNYGYTF

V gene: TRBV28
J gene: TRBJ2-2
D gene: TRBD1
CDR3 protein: CASIRQGDTGELFF

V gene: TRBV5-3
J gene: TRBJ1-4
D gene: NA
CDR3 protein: CARSFCKGLEEKLFF

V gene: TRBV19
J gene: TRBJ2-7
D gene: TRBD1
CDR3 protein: CASTPTGGASEQYF

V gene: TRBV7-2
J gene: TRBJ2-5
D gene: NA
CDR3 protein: CASSLTRDQETQYF

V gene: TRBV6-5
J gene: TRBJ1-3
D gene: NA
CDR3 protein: CASSRDHRVGNTIYF

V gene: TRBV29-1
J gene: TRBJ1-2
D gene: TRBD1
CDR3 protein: CSAPGQGADGYTF

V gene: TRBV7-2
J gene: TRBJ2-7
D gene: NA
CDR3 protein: CASSRVAGTGEQYF

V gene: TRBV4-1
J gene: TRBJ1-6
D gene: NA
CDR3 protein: CASSQDRDIGFLPLHF

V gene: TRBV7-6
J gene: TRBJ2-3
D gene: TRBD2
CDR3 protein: CASSRNRIAGGQDTQYF

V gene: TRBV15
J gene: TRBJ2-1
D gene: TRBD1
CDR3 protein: CATSTSGTGIYNEQFF

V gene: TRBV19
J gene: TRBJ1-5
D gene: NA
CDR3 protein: CASSIDRGQGQPQHF

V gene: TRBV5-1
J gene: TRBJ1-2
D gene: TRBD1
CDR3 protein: CASSQGQGRYGYTF

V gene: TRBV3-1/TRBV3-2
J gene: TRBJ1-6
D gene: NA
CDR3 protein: CASSQDTGNSPLHF

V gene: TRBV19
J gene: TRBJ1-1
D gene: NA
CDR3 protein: CASSIVGRGTEAFF

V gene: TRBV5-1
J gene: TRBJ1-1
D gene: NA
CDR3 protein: CASSLEGDALNSEAFF

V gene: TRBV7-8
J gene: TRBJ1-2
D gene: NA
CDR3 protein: CASSLSSGQAHNYGYTF

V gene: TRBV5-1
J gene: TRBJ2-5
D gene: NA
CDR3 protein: CASSLEYETQYF

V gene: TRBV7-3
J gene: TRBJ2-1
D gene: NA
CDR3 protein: CASSLGNEQFF

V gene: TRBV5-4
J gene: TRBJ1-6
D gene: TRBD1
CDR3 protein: CASSLRLDRASSYNSPLHF

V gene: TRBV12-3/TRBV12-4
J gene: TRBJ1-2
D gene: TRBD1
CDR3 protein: CASSTQGVGGYTF

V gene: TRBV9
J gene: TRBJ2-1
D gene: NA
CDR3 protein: CASSGSGVNNEQFF

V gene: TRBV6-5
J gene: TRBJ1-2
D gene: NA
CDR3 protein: CASSSYERNLNGYTF

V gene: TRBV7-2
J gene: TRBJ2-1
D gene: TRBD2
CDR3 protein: CASSSPGGSYNEQFF

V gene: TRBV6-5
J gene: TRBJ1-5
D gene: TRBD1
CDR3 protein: CASSSTGGSNQPQHF

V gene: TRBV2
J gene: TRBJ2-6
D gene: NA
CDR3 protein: CASSASSGANVLTF

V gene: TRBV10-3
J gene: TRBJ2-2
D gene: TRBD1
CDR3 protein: CAINPGQTNTGELFF

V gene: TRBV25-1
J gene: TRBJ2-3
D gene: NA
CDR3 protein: CASSEYIFTSTDTQYF

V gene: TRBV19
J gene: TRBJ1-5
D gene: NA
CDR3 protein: CASSSRLFSNQPQHF

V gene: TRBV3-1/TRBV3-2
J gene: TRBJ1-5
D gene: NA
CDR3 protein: CASSQEASPSQPQHF

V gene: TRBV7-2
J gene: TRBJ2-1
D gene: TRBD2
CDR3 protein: CASSPWTSGRATEQFF

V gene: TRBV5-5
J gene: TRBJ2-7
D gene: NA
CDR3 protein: CASSLGTLRSYEQYF

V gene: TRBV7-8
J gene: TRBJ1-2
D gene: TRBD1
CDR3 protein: CASSARDRGYGYTF

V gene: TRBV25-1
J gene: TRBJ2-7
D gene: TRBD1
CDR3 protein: CASSEWGTGLLEQYF

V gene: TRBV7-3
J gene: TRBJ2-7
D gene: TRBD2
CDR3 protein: CASSPSGTGYEQYF

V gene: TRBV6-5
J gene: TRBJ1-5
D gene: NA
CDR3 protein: CASTGIQGQPQHF

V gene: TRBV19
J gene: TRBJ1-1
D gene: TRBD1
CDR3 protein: CASSIGDRGYKNTEAFF

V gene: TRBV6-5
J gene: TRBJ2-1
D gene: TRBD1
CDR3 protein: CASSSGQGNEQFF